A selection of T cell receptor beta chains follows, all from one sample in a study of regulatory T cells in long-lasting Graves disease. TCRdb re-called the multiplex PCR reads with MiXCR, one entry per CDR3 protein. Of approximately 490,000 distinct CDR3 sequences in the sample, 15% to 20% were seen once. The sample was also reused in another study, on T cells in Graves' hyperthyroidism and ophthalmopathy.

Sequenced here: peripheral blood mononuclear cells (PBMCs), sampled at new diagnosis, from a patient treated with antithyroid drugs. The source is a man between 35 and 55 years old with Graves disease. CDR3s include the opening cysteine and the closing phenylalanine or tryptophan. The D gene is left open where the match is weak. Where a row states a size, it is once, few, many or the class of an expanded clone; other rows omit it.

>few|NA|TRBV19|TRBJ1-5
TGTGCCAGTAGTTCCTCGGGAAAGGGCAATCAGCCCCAGCATTTT
CASSSSGKGNQPQHF
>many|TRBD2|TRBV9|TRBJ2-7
TGTGCCAGCAGCGTAGAGATAGCGGGAGCGGACGAGCAGTACTTC
CASSVEIAGADEQYF
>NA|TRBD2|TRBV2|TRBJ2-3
TGTGCCAGCAGCCCCCCCGGTGGACTAGCGGGAGGTTTT
CASSPPGGLAGGF
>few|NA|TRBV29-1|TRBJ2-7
TGCAGCGTTGGACAGGCTGGCACCTACGAGCAGTACTTC
CSVGQAGTYEQYF
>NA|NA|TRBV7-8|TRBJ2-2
TGTGCCAGCAGCTTCAAACTGTCGAACACCGGGGAGCTGTTTTTT
CASSFKLSNTGELFF
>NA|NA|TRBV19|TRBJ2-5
TGTGCCAGTAGTATAGATCGGGCAGGGACCAACCAAGAGACCCAGTACTTC
CASSIDRAGTNQETQYF
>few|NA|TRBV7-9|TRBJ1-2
TGTGCCAGCAGTCGGGATGGACCCTCGGTATCTGGCTACACCTTC
CASSRDGPSVSGYTF
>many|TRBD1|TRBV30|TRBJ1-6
TGTGCCTGGGCAGATGGGACAGGGATTTCACCCCTCCACTTT
CAWADGTGISPLHF
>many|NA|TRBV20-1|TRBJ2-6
TGCAGTGCTAAGGGACTCAAAAGCTCTGGGGCCAACGTCCTGACTTTC
CSAKGLKSSGANVLTF
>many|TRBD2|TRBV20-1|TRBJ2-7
TGCAGTGCTAGAGATCAGGGACTAGCGGTAGAGCAGTACTTC
CSARDQGLAVEQYF
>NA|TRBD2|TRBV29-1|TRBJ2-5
TGCAGCGTTTTCCCGGGACTAGCGGGCGGGGCCCAGTACTTC
CSVFPGLAGGAQYF
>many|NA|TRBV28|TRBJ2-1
TGTGCCAGCAAGCGACAGAATAACAATGAGCAGTTCTTC
CASKRQNNNEQFF
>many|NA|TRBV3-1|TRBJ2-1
TGTGCCAGCAGCTACGTCAATGAGCAGTTCTTC
CASSYVNEQFF
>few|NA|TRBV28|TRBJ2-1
TGTGCCAGCAGTTTAGAGACCCAGGGTTTGCAGCTCTTC
CASSLETQGLQLF
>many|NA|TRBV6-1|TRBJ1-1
TGTGCCAGCACACAGTCGGGTTGGCCCACTGAAGCTTTCTTT
CASTQSGWPTEAFF
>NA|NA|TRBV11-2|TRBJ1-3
TGTGCCAGCAGCTTAGACCTTACTGGAAACACCATATATTTT
CASSLDLTGNTIYF
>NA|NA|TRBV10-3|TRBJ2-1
TGTGCCATCAGTGAGTTCAATGAGCAGTTCTTC
CAISEFNEQFF
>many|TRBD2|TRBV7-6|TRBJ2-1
TGTGCCAGCAGCAATGGACTAGCGGGACGGAATGAGCAGTTCTTC
CASSNGLAGRNEQFF
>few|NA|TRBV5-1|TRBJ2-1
TGCACCAGCAGCTTGAGATACAATGAGCAGTTCTTC
CTSSLRYNEQFF
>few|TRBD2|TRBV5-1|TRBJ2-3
TGCGCCAGCAGTCCTATACTAGCGGCTGTAGAGGATACGCAGTATTTT
CASSPILAAVEDTQYF
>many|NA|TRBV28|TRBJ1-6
TGTGCCAGCAGTCATCTCCGACATTCACCCCTCCACTTT
CASSHLRHSPLHF
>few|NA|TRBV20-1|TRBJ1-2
TGCAGTGCTAGAAGTGTAGAGGGAGGGGACACCTTC
CSARSVEGGDTF
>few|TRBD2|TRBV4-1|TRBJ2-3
TGCGCCAGCAGCCAAGATGGAGCGGGAGCGGGCACAGATACGCAGTATTTT
CASSQDGAGAGTDTQYF
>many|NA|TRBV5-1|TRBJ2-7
TGCGCCAGCAGCCCGGAGTTGGGGAGGTCCCTCGAGGGCGAGCAGTACTTC
CASSPELGRSLEGEQYF
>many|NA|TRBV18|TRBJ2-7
TGTGCCAGCTCACAAGCCCCAGACATTAAAACCTACGAGCAGTACTTC
CASSQAPDIKTYEQYF
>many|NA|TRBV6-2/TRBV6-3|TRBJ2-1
TGTGCCAGCAGTTACTCCTGGGCGGAAACTAATGAGCAGTTCTTC
CASSYSWAETNEQFF
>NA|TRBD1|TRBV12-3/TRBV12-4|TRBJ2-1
TGTGCCAGCAGTAGGGACAGGACCAATGAGCAGTTCTTC
CASSRDRTNEQFF
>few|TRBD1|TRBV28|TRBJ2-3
TGTGCCAGCAGCGGATGGGACAGGGACAAAACTAGCACAGATACGCAGTATTTT
CASSGWDRDKTSTDTQYF
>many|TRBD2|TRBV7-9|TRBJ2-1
TGTGCCAGCAGCCACCCAGCGGGAGCTAGGAATGAGCAGTTCTTC
CASSHPAGARNEQFF
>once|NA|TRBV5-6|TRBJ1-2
TGTGCCAGCTGCTTGGCCGGGCGGAATTATGGCTACACCTTC
CASCLAGRNYGYTF
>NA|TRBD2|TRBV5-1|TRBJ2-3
TGCGCCAGCAGCTCCGGACTAGCGGGAGAGTCAGGTTTTGGTACGCAGTATTTT
CASSSGLAGESGFGTQYF
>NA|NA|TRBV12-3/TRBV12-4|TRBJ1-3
TGTGCCAGCAGTCAAGAAAGAAACACCATATATTTT
CASSQERNTIYF
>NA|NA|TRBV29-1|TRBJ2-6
TGCAGCGTTGATATAAGGGGGTCTGGTGGGGCCAACGTCCTGACTTTC
CSVDIRGSGGANVLTF
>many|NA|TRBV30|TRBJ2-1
TGTGCCTGGACGCCCTCCGGCGGTCACTACAATGAGCAGTTCTTC
CAWTPSGGHYNEQFF
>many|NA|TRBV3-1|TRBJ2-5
TGTGCCAGCAGCCCCCCTGGGGGATGGGGAGAGACCCAGTACTTC
CASSPPGGWGETQYF
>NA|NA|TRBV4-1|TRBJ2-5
TGCGCCAGCAGCCAACCAGGGACAGAGACCCAGTACTTC
CASSQPGTETQYF
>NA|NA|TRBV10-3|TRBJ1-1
TGTGCCATCAGGGGGGACATCCTGAACACTGAAGCTTTCTTT
CAIRGDILNTEAFF
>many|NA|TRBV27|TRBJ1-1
TGTGCCAGCAGATTCGGGGGTGTCACTGAAGCTTTCTTT
CASRFGGVTEAFF
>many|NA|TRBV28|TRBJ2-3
TGTGCCAGCAGTAAATTAAGGGTTACGCAGTATTTT
CASSKLRVTQYF
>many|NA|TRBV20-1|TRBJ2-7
TGCAGTGCTATGGTTGGGTCCTACGAGCAGTACTTC
CSAMVGSYEQYF
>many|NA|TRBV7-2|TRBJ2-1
TGTGCCAGCAGCCAGTCGCACAATGAGCAGTTCTTC
CASSQSHNEQFF
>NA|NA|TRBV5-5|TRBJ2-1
TGTGCCAGCAGCTTGGCCTCGGGGACCCACAATGAGCAGTTCTTC
CASSLASGTHNEQFF
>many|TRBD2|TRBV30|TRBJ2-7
TGTGCCTGGGCCTCAGCGGCGGGAGGGCCGGGGGAGCAGTACTTC
CAWASAAGGPGEQYF
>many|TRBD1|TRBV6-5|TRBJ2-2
TGTGCCAGCAGTAACTACCTTCGGGGACAGTCGAACACCGGGGAGCTGTTTTTT
CASSNYLRGQSNTGELFF
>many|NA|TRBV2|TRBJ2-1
TGTGCCAGCAGTGAAGAGGCGGGATCAATCAATGAGCAGTTCTTC
CASSEEAGSINEQFF
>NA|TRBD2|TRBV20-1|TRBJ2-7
TGCAGTGCTGCCGGGACTAGCAGCTACGAGCAGTACTTC
CSAAGTSSYEQYF
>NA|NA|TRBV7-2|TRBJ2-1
TGTGCCAGCACCAATAGTACGTGGGAGGGGGTGAATGAGCAGTTCTTC
CASTNSTWEGVNEQFF
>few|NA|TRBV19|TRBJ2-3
TGTGCCAGTAGTATCACCGGGACGAGCACAGATACGCAGTATTTT
CASSITGTSTDTQYF
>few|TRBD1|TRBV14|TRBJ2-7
TGTGCCAGCAGCCCCCTAGGACAGGGGGCGTCCCTTCAGCAGTACTTC
CASSPLGQGASLQQYF
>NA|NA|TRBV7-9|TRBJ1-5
TGTGCCAGCAGCTTTGGCTCGGGGCAGCCCCAGCATTTT
CASSFGSGQPQHF
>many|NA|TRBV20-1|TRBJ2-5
TGCAGTGCCCCAGCCGTAGGACCCCCAGGGGAGACCCAGTACTTC
CSAPAVGPPGETQYF
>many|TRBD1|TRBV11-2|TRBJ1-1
TGTGCCAGCAGCTGGGACAGGGCCACTGAAGCTTTCTTT
CASSWDRATEAFF
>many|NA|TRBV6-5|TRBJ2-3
TGTGCCAGCAGTTACTCGAACAGCTTAACTAGCACAGATACGCAGTATTTT
CASSYSNSLTSTDTQYF
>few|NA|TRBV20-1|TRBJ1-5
TGCAGTGCTAGAGCCTCCAGAGGGGGCAATCAGCCCCAGCATTTT
CSARASRGGNQPQHF
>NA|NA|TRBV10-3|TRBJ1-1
TGTGCCATCAGTGGCCTGGGGGGCACTGAAGCTTTCTTT
CAISGLGGTEAFF